Below, 20 T cell receptor beta chains from the same sample are listed, as sequenced in a study of human T cells and chemical hapten exposure. Indicated time point: pre-sensitization, week 0. Treatment described: therapeutic diphenylcyclopropenone sensitization with weekly scalp DPC. Total RNA extraction was carried out from unfractionated whole blood. TCRdb used MiXCR to reprocess the RACE reads, holding one entry per CDR3 protein. The table includes under 40,000 distinct CDR3 sequences, less than 15% detected once. Here the sequenced sample was whole blood, taken in connection with sensitization to the hapten diphenylcyclopropenone (DPC). The receptors were gathered from a woman between 40 and 50 years old with alopecia areata. Some clones in this sample may be carry-over from other donors' samples.

In its sample, this clonotype was seen a few times. The rearrangement links TRBV10-3 to TRBJ2-7; TRBD1 is a possible D gene (5 bases). CDR3 length: 14 residues. The V gene's germline CDR1 is ENHRY and CDR2 SYGVKD. Trimming took off 3 bases at V and 3 bases at J, with 12 bases between the two ends. The CDR3 protein is CAISDFDQGYEQYF. The DNA of the CDR3 is TGTGCCATCAGTGATTTTGATCAGGGCTACGAGCAGTACTTC.

This clonotype was seen at least ten times. The rearrangement links TRBV5-1 to TRBJ2-1; D is unclear. This CDR3 is built from 12 residues. Trimming pared 0 bases from V and 8 bases from J, leaving 6 bases between. CDR1 and CDR2 (germline): SGHRS, YFSETQ. DNA of the CDR3: TGCGCCAGCAGCTTGGACGTGTATGAGCAGTTCTTC. This translates into CASSLDVYEQFF.

This clonotype was seen many times. The chain uses TRBV28 and TRBJ2-4, with TRBD1 as a possible D gene (7 bases). V gave up 6 bases and J gave up 11 bases, with 14 bases separating them. Germline CDR1 reads MDHEN; CDR2 reads SYDVKM. The CDR3 has 12 residues. CDR3 amino acids: CASRGDSGFQYF. DNA for the CDR3: TGTGCCAGCAGGGGGGACAGCGGGTTTCAGTACTTC.

Ten or more counts support this clonotype. This chain uses TRBV2 with TRBJ1-1, with TRBD1 matching 8 bases. The V gene's germline CDR1 is SNHLY and CDR2 FYNNEI. The V gene end was trimmed by 7 bases and the J gene end by 3 bases; junction bases not matched to a gene: 4. The CDR3 totals 13 residues. CDR3 amino acids: CASTKDRDTEAFF. Written as DNA, the CDR3 is TGTGCCAGCACTAAGGACAGGGACACTGAAGCTTTCTTT.

There are a few counts of this clonotype. This rearrangement joins TRBV4-1 to TRBJ2-6; D assignment may be TRBD1 or TRBD2 (5 bases each). CDR1 and CDR2 from the germline V gene are MGHRA and YSYEKL. V was cut by 4 bases and J by 0 bases, with 13 bases left in between. The CDR3 extends over 17 amino acids. The CDR3 DNA is TGCGCCAGCAGCCCGTCGGGGACCGCCTCTGGGGCCAACGTCCTGACTTTC. It codes for CASSPSGTASGANVLTF.

This clonotype was recorded at least ten times. The chain carries TRBV7-9 and TRBJ1-4, with 9 bases lining up with TRBD1. Losses at the gene ends were 5 bases for V and 0 bases for J; bases not matched to a gene: 4. CDR1 is SEHNR and CDR2 is FQNEAQ in the germline V gene (reference sequence). This CDR3 spans 16 amino acids. This chain's CDR3 is CASSPGTGSTNEKLFF. The CDR3 nucleotides are TGTGCCAGCAGCCCAGGGACAGGGTCAACTAATGAAAAACTGTTTTTT.

This clonotype was detected a few times. This chain connects TRBV29-1 to TRBJ2-7; D may be TRBD1 (6 bases). CDR1 and CDR2 (germline): SQVTM, ANQGSEA. The V gene lost 6 bases and the J gene lost 1 base, with 13 bases spanning the gap. The CDR3 runs to 13 residues. The chain's CDR3 is CSVRGGQSYEQYF. As DNA, the CDR3 is TGCAGCGTCCGAGGTGGACAGTCCTACGAGCAGTACTTC.

J is TRBJ2-1 and V is TRBV28, with D unclear. V shed 6 bases and J shed 4 bases, with 13 bases lying between them. Germline-derived CDR1 and CDR2 are MDHEN and SYDVKM. This CDR3 comprises 14 residues. CDR3 protein: CASSLGGFYNEQFF. The CDR3 bases are TGTGCCAGCAGCCTCGGCGGATTTTACAATGAGCAGTTCTTC. Combining the CDR3 with reference TRBV28 and TRBJ2-1 gives the whole variable domain DVKVTQSSRYLVKRTGEKVFLECVQDMDHENMFWYRQDPGLGLRLIYFSYDVKMKEKGDIPEGYSVSREKKERFSLILESASTNQTSMYLCASSLGGFYNEQFFGPGTRLTVL.

This clonotype was seen ten or more times. The V and J genes are TRBV6-2 or TRBV6-3 and TRBJ1-3; TRBD1 is a possible D gene (5 bases). Germline V gene lookup returns CDR1 MNHEY and CDR2 SVGEGT. V was clipped by 0 bases and J by 2 bases, with 17 bases between them. The CDR3 length is 18 residues. The CDR3 loop is CASSYSSEGRGPGNTIYF. The CDR3, as DNA: TGTGCCAGCAGTTACTCGTCGGAGGGGAGGGGACCTGGAAACACCATATATTTT.

The sample holds many counts of this clonotype. The V call is TRBV7-2, the J call TRBJ2-7, with a weak D call TRBD2 (5 bases). The CDR3 is 17 residues long. In germline, CDR1 is SGHTA, CDR2 FQGNSA. Trimming took off 4 bases at V and 2 bases at J, with 21 bases between the two ends. DNA for the CDR3: TGTGCCAGCAGCTCGGACTCCGGGCGGTCTACCGCCTACGAGCAGTACTTC. Its translation: CASSSDSGRSTAYEQYF. The full variable domain, with the rest looked up from reference TRBV7-2 and TRBJ2-7, is GAGVSQSPSNKVTEKGKDVELRCDPISGHTALYWYRQSLGQGLEFLIYFQGNSAPDKSGLPSDRFSAERTGGSVSTLTIQRTQQEDSAVYLCASSSDSGRSTAYEQYFGPGTRLTVT.

This clonotype was recorded many times. The V gene is TRBV6-6, the J gene TRBJ1-4, with TRBD1 as a possible D gene (6 bases). Germline CDR1 and CDR2: MNHNY and SVGAGI (reference sequence). This CDR3 comprises 15 residues. Trimming removed 2 bases at V and 4 bases at J, with 11 bases between. Here the CDR3 reads CASSYGGQNNEKLFF. The CDR3 region has the DNA TGTGCCAGCAGTTACGGGGGGCAAAATAATGAAAAACTGTTTTTT.

The chain carries TRBV9 and TRBJ2-7; TRBD1 or TRBD2 may be the D gene (5 bases each). Germline loops: CDR1 SGDLS, CDR2 YYNGEE. The CDR3 totals 13 residues. Trimming pared 4 bases from V and 5 bases from J, leaving 13 bases between. CDR3 region: CASSSPEGHEQYF. CDR3 DNA sequence: TGTGCCAGCAGCTCCCCAGAGGGACACGAGCAGTACTTC.

The sample holds a few counts of this clonotype. The chain carries TRBV28 and TRBJ2-1; D uncertain. The CDR3 extends over 13 amino acids. Germline V gene sequence: CDR1 MDHEN, CDR2 SYDVKM. V was clipped by 7 bases and J by 8 bases, with 15 bases between them. For the CDR3, the DNA is TGTGCCAGCACCCAGGAGTATCCCCATGAGCAGTTCTTC. Residues: CASTQEYPHEQFF.

The sample holds many counts of this clonotype. The chain is built from TRBV5-1 and TRBJ2-5, with D possibly matching TRBD2 (6 bases). V was cut by 0 bases and J by 1 base, with 13 bases left in between. This CDR3 region has 16 residues. Germline CDR1 is SGHRS and CDR2 is YFSETQ. The DNA for the CDR3 is TGCGCCAGCAGCTTGGCCTTTGATAGCGGCCAAGAGACCCAGTACTTC. This sequence encodes CASSLAFDSGQETQYF.

The sample holds a few counts of this clonotype. V gene TRBV9 combines with J gene TRBJ2-7, with TRBD1 as a possible D gene (5 bases). The CDR3 runs 14 residues. Germline V gene sequence: CDR1 SGDLS, CDR2 YYNGEE. V shed 0 bases and J shed 7 bases, with 14 bases lying between them. The CDR3 here is CASSVGLSNREQYF. As DNA, the CDR3 is TGTGCCAGCAGCGTAGGACTTTCAAACAGGGAGCAGTACTTC.

This clonotype has a count of ten or more. J is TRBJ2-1 and V is TRBV30, with D possibly matching TRBD2 (7 bases). CDR3 length equals 11 residues. Germline V gives CDR1 GTSNPN, CDR2 SVGIG (reference sequence). V lost 4 bases and J 12 bases, leaving 13 bases between the germline ends. Here the CDR3 DNA reads TGTGCCTGGACCGGGGGGCCGGTGCAGTTCTTC. It is translated as CAWTGGPVQFF.

The J gene is TRBJ1-5, the V gene TRBV4-3; 8 bases are shared with TRBD1. Per the germline V gene, CDR1 is LGHNA and CDR2 is YSLEER. The CDR3 loop spans 14 amino acids. Trimming cost V 1 base and J 4 bases; bases outside gene matches: 0. The CDR3 sequence: CASSQGQGNQPQHF. In DNA, the CDR3 is TGCGCCAGCAGCCAAGGACAGGGGAATCAGCCCCAGCATTTT.

This clonotype has a count of ten or more. Sequence at one end of the junction differs from germline and may be a read error. The chain uses TRBV7-7 and TRBJ2-5, with 13 nucleotides matching TRBD2. The CDR3 is 16 residues long. The germline V gene has CDR1 SSHAT and CDR2 FNYEAQ (reference sequence). CDR3 residues: CASSQGLAGNQETQYF. In nucleotides, the CDR3 is TGTGCTAGCAGCCAGGGACTAGCGGGAAACCAAGAGACCCAGTACTTC.

The gene calls are TRBV11-2 and TRBJ2-7; 8 positions match TRBD2. V shed 6 bases and J 2 bases; nucleotides not matched to a gene: 6. The CDR3 runs 14 residues. Germline V lookup: CDR1 SGHAT, CDR2 FQNNGV. The CDR3 protein is CASSRSGIAYEQYF. The DNA of the CDR3 is TGTGCCAGCAGTCGTAGCGGGATCGCCTACGAGCAGTACTTC.

This clonotype was counted many times. Here the CDR3 DNA reads TGTGCCAGCAGTTTAGGCGGCTCCAAAAACATTCAGTACTTC. This encodes CASSLGGSKNIQYF. The genes are TRBV28 and TRBJ2-4; no firm D call. This CDR3 is 14 amino acids long. CDR1 and CDR2 (germline): MDHEN, SYDVKM. V was clipped by 2 bases and J by 2 bases, with 7 bases between them.